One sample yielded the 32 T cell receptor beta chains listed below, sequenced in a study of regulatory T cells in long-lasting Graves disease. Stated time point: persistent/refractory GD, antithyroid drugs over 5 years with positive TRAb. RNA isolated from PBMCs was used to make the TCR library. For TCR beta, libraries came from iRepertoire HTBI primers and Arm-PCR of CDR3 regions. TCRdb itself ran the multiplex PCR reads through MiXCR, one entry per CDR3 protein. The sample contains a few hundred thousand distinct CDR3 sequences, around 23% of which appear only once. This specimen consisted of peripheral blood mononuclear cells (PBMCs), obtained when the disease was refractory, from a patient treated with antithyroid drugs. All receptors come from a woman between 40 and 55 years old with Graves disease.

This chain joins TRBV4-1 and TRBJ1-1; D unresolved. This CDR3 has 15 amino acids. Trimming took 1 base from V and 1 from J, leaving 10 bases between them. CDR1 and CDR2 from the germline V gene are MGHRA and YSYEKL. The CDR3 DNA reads TGCGCCAGCAGCCAAGCCTGGCCGGGGAACACTGAAGCTTTCTTT. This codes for CASSQAWPGNTEAFF.

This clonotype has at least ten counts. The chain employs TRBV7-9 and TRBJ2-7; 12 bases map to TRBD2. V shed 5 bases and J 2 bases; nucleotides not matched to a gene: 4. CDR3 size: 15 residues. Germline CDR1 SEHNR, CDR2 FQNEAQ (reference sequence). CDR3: CASSLGLAGTYEQYF. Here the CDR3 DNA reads TGTGCCAGCAGCCTAGGACTAGCGGGAACCTACGAGCAGTACTTC.

CDR3 residues: CSARDLRGGREKLFF. The DNA of the CDR3 is TGCAGTGCTAGAGATCTACGGGGGGGTAGGGAAAAACTGTTTTTT. The J gene is TRBJ1-4, the V gene TRBV20-1; D perhaps matches TRBD1 (5 bases). V gave up 0 bases and J gave up 8 bases, with 16 bases separating them. From germline, CDR1 is DFQATT and CDR2 SNEGSKA (reference sequence). This CDR3 spans 15 amino acids.

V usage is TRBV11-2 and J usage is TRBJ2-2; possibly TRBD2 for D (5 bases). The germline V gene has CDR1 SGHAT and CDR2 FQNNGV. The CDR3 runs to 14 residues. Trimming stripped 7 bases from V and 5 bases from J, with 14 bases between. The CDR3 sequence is CASTRAVRTGELFF. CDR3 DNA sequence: TGTGCCAGCACGAGAGCGGTTAGGACCGGGGAGCTGTTTTTT.

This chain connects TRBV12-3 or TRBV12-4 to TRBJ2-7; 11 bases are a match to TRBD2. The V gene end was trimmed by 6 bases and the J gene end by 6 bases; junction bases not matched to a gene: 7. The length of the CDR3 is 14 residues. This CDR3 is CASRTSGAPSEQYF. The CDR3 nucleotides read TGTGCCAGCAGGACTAGCGGGGCCCCTAGCGAGCAGTACTTC.

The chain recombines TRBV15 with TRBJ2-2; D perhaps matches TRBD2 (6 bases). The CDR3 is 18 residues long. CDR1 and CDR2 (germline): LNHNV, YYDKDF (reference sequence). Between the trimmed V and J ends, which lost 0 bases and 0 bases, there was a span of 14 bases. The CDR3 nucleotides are TGTGCCACCAGCAGAGATCTCTGGGACTTCGCGAACACCGGGGAGCTGTTTTTT. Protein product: CATSRDLWDFANTGELFF.

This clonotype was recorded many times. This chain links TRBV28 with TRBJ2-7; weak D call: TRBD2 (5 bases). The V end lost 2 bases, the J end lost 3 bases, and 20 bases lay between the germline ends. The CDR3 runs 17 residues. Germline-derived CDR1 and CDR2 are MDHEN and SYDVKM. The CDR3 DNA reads TGTGCCAGCAGTTTAAATCCTGACACCACCGAGGGCTACGAGCAGTACTTC. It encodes CASSLNPDTTEGYEQYF.

CDR3 region: CASSRGGANVLTF. The CDR3 nucleotides are TGTGCCAGCAGCCGTGGTGGGGCCAACGTCCTGACTTTC. The chain carries TRBV3-1 and TRBJ2-6; D gene uncertain. CDR1 and CDR2 (germline): LGHDT, YNNKEL (reference sequence). The CDR3 length is 13 residues. V gave up 4 bases and J gave up 3 bases, with 4 bases separating them.

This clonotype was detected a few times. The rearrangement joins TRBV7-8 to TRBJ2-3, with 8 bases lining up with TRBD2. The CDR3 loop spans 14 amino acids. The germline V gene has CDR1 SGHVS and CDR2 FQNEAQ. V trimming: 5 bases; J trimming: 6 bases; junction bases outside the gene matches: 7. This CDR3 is CASSPGVAGDTQYF. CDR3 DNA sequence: TGTGCCAGCAGCCCCGGGGTAGCGGGGGATACGCAGTATTTT.

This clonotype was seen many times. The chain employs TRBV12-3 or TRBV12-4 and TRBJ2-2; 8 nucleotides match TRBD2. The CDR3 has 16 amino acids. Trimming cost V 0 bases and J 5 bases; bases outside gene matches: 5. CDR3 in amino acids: CASSLAAGDVTGELFF. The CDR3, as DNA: TGTGCCAGCAGTTTAGCAGCGGGAGACGTTACCGGGGAGCTGTTTTTT.

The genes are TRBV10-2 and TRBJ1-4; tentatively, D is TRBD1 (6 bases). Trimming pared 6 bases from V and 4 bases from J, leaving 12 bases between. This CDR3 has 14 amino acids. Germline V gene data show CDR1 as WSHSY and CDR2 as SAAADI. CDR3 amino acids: CASSQQGGNEKLFF. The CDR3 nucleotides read TGCGCCAGCAGCCAACAGGGAGGTAATGAAAAACTGTTTTTT.

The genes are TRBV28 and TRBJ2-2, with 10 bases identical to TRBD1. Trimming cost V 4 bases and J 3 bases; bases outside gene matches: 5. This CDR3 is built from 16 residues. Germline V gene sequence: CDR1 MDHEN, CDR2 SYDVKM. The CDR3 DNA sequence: TGTGCCAGCAGTTGGGGACAGGGGATGGACACCGGGGAGCTGTTTTTT. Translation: CASSWGQGMDTGELFF.

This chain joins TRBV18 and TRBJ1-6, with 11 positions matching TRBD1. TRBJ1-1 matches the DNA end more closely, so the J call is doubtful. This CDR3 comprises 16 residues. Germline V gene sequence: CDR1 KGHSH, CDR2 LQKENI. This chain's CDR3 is CASSPGQGARRTEAFF. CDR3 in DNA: TGTGCCAGCTCACCAGGACAGGGGGCCAGAAGGACTGAAGCTTTCTTT.

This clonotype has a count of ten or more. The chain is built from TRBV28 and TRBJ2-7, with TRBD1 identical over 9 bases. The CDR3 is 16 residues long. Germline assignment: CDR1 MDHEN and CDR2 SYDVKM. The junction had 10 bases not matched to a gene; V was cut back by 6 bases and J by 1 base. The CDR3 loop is CASSPADRGPSYEQYF. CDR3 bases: TGTGCCAGCAGCCCTGCGGACAGGGGCCCTTCCTACGAGCAGTACTTC.

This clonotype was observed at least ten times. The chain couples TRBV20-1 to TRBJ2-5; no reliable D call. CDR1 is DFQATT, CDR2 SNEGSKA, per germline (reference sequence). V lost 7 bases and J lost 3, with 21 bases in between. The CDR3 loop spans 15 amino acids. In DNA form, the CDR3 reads TGCAGTGTCACAAGCATTAGAGGAACCAAAGAGACCCAGTACTTC. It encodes CSVTSIRGTKETQYF.

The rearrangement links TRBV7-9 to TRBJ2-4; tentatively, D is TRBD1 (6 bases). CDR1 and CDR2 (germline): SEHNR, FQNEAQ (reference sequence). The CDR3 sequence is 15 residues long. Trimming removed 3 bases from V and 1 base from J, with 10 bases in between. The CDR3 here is CASSFHRAAKNIQYF. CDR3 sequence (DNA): TGTGCCAGCAGCTTCCACAGGGCGGCCAAAAACATTCAGTACTTC. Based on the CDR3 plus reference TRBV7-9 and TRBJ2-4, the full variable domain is DTGVSQNPRHKITKRGQNVTFRCDPISEHNRLYWYRQTLGQGPEFLTYFQNEAQLEKSRLLSDRFSAERPKGSFSTLEIQRTEQGDSAMYLCASSFHRAAKNIQYFGAGTRLSVL.

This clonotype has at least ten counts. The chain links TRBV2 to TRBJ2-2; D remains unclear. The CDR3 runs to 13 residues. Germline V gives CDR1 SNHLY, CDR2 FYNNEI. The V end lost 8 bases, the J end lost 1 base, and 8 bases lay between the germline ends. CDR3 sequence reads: CASGQKNTGELFF. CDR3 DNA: TGTGCCAGCGGTCAGAAGAACACCGGGGAGCTGTTTTTT.

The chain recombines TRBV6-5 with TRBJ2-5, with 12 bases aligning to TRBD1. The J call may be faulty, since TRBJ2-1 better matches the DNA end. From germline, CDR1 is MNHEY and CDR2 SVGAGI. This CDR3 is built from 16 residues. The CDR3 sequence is CASSSAGTGGRNEQFF. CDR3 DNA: TGTGCCAGCAGTTCCGCCGGGACAGGGGGCAGGAATGAGCAGTTCTTC.

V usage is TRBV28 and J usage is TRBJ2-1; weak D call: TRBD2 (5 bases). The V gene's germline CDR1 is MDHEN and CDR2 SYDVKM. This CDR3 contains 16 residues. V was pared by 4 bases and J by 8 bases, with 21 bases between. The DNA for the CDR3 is TGTGCCAGCAGTTCTCCCGAGAAGGGTCCGAGGGATGAGCAGTTCTTC. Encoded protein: CASSSPEKGPRDEQFF.

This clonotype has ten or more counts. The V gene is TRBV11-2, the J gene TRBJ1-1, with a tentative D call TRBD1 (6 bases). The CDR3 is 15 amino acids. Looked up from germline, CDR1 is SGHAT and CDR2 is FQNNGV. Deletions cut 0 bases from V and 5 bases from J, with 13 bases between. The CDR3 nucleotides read TGTGCCAGCAGCTTAGATCAGGGGACTTCAACTGAAGCTTTCTTT. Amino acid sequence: CASSLDQGTSTEAFF.

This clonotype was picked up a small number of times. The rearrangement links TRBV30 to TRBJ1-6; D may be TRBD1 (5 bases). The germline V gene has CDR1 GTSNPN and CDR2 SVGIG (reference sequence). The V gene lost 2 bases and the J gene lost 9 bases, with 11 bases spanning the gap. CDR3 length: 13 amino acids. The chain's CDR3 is CAWSQGEGSPLHF. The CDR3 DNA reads TGTGCCTGGAGTCAGGGTGAGGGTTCACCCCTCCACTTT. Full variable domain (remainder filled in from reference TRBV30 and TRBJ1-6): SQTIHQWPATLVQPVGSPLSLECTVEGTSNPNLYWYRQAAGRGLQLLFYSVGIGQISSEVPQNLSASRPQDRQFILSSKKLLLSDSGFYLCAWSQGEGSPLHFGNGTRLTVT.

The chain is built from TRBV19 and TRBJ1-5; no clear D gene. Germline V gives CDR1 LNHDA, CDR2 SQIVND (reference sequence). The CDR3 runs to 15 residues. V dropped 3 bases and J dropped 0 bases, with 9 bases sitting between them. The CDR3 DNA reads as TGTGCCAGTAGTATCTCGCTCGTTAGCAATCAGCCCCAGCATTTT. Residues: CASSISLVSNQPQHF. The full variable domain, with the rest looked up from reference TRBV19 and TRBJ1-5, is DGGITQSPKYLFRKEGQNVTLSCEQNLNHDAMYWYRQDPGQGLRLIYYSQIVNDFQKGDIAEGYSVSREKKESFPLTVTSAQKNPTAFYLCASSISLVSNQPQHFGDGTRLSIL.

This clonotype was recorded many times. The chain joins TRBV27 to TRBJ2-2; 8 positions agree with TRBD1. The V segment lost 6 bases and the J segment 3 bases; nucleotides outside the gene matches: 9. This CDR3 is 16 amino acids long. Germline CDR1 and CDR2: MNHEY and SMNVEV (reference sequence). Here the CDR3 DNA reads TGTGCCAGCAGAGGAAGGGGACAGGCCTACACCGGGGAGCTGTTTTTT. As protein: CASRGRGQAYTGELFF.

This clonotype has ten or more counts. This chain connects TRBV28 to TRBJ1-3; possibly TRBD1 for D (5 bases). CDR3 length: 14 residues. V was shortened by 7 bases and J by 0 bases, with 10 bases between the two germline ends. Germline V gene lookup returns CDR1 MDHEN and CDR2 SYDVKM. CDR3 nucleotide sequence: TGTGCCAGCAACACAGGTCTCTCTGGAAACACCATATATTTT. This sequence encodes CASNTGLSGNTIYF.

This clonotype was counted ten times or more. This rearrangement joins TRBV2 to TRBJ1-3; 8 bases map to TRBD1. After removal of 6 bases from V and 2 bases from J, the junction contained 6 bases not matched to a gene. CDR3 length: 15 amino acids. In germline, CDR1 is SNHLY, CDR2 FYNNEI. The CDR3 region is CASSLQGDPGNTIYF. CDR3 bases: TGTGCCAGCAGCCTACAGGGGGACCCTGGAAACACCATATATTTT.

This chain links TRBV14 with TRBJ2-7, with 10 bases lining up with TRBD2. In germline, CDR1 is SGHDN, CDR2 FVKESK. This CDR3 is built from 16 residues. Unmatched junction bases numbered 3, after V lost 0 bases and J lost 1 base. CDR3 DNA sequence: TGTGCCAGCAGCCAAGATAGCGGGAGGACATCCTACGAGCAGTACTTC. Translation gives CASSQDSGRTSYEQYF.

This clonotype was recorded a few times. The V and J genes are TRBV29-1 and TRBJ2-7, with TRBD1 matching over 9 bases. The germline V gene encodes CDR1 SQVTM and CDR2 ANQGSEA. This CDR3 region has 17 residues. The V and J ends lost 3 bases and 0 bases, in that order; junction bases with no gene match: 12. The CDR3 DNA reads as TGCAGCGTTGAGCGCCCCTCAGACAGGGGGACCTCCTACGAGCAGTACTTC. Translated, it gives CSVERPSDRGTSYEQYF.

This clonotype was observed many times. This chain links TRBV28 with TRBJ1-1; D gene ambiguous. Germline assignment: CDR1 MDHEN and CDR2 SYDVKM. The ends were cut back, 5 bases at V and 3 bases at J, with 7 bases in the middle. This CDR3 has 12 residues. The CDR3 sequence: CASSGRDTEAFF. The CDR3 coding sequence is TGTGCCAGCAGTGGGCGGGACACTGAAGCTTTCTTT.

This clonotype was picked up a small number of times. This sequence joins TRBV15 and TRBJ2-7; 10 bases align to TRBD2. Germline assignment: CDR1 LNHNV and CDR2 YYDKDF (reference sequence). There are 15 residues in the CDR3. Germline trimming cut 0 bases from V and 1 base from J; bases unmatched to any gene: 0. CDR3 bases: TGTGCCACCAGCAGAGAACTAGCGGGATCCTACGAGCAGTACTTC. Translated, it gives CATSRELAGSYEQYF.

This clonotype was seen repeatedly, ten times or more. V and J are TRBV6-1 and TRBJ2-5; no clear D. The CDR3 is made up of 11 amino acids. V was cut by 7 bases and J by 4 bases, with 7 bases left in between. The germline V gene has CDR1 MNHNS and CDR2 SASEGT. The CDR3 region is CASTLGETQYF. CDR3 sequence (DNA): TGTGCCAGCACCCTGGGAGAGACCCAGTACTTC.

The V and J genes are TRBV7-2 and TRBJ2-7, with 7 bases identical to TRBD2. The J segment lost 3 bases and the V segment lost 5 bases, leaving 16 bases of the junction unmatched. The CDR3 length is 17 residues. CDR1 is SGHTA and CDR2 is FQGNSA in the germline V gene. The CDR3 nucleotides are TGTGCCAGCAGCGGAAAAGGGAGGGCCACCTATTACTACGAGCAGTACTTC. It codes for CASSGKGRATYYYEQYF.

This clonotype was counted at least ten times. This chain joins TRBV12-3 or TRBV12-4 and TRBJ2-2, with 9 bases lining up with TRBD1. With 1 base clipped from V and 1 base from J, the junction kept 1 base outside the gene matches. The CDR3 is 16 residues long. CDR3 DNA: TGTGCCAGCAGTTTAGTGACAGGGGGGAACACCGGGGAGCTGTTTTTT. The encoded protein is CASSLVTGGNTGELFF.